The present T cell receptor (beta chain) was sequenced within a study of blood T cell repertoires in COVID-19. The method was immunoSEQ multiplex PCR; TCRdb's version includes in-frame clones alone and lacks a portion of them. The repertoire includes over 85,000 clones, around nine tenths of them detected once, and about 5% sits in the top ten. Germline V gene sequence: CDR1 SGHDT, CDR2 YYEEEE. V lost 3 bases to trimming and J lost 2 bases, with 12 bases between them. CDR3 length equals 15 residues. Sequencing was done on a sample of peripheral blood. The origin of this receptor is a woman aged 80 or over with active COVID-19. The rearrangement joins TRBV5-6 to TRBJ1-3; D may be TRBD1 (5 bases). The CDR3 coding sequence is TGTGCCAGCAGCTGGGGCCCTTCCCCTGGAAACACCATATATTTT. The encoded protein is CASSWGPSPGNTIYF.